Described below is a single T cell receptor (beta chain) sequence and its context. Antigen specificity is unknown. The data were taken from a study of post-analysis software for immune sequencing data. Study background: There were relapsing-remitting, secondary progressive and progressive-relapsing multiple sclerosis among the disease courses included.

The CDR3 covers 13 residues. The germline CDR1 and CDR2 sequences are DFQATT and SNEGSKA (reference sequence). The germline V and J ends were trimmed by 3 bases and 3 bases, with 11 bases remaining between them. Study-wide results and limits: Roughly 5 TRBV segments, TRBV5-6, TRBV5-1 and TRBV20-1 among them, were found more frequent in patients than controls. Batch-matched samples strongly co-clustered by F measure. The normalized Chao1 diversity of multiple sclerosis patients was significantly lower than that of controls.

Researchers reported that TCR beta cDNA libraries carried unique molecular identifiers. Out of 1 to 10 million T cells, some 500,000 cDNA molecules were generated. TCRdb re-called the PCR reads with MiXCR, one entry per CDR3 protein. The table has 500,000 to 600,000 distinct CDR3 sequences, 40% to 50% seen once; the top ten hold over 1.5%. J is TRBJ1-2 and V is TRBV20-1, with D unresolved. The sequenced material came from blood. The sequence was collected from a girl between 5 and 17 years old with multiple sclerosis. CDR3 sequence (DNA): TGCAGTGCTAGCCCACCCGGGGACTATGGCTACACCTTC. It specifies CSASPPGDYGYTF.